This is a list of T cell receptor beta chains from one sample in a study of blood T cell repertoires in COVID-19. Produced via immunoSEQ multiplex PCR; TCRdb's table is partial and in-frame only. Among around 320,000 clones listed, under 90% were seen once. Sequencing was carried out using PBMCs or T cells enriched from blood (not recorded which). These receptors were obtained from a woman aged 45-60 years who had been exposed to COVID-19. Both conserved end residues are part of each CDR3. Fields, in order: D gene, clone size, V gene, J gene, CDR3 DNA, CDR3 protein. A D gene is named only where the DNA matches it firmly. Where a row states a size, it is once, few, many or the class of an expanded clone; other rows omit it.

TRBD1	few	TRBV5-1	TRBJ2-7	TGCGCCAGCACACGGGACAGATCCTACGAGCAGTACTTC	CASTRDRSYEQYF
.	.	TRBV28	TRBJ1-4	TGTGCCAGCAGTTTACCGAGGGCCAGATCAACTAATGAAAAACTGTTTTTT	CASSLPRARSTNEKLFF
TRBD1	.	TRBV5-1	TRBJ2-4	TGCGCCAGCAGCTTGGAAGGACAGGGTGGCAAAAACATTCAGTACTTC	CASSLEGQGGKNIQYF
TRBD1	once	TRBV4-2	TRBJ1-2	TGTGCCAGCAGCCAAGAGGGGACAGGGATGATGTATGGCTACACCTTC	CASSQEGTGMMYGYTF
TRBD2	.	TRBV10-1	TRBJ2-5	TGCGCCAGCAGTCATAAAGGGACTACGAAGACCCAGTACTTC	CASSHKGTTKTQYF
TRBD1	.	TRBV6-5	TRBJ2-7	TGTGCCAGCAGTTACACTCAGGGACAGGGGCCCTACGAGCAGTACTTC	CASSYTQGQGPYEQYF
TRBD1	.	TRBV7-9	TRBJ1-4	TGTGCCAGCAGCACGGACAGGGGGGCTCGGGAAAAACTGTTTTTT	CASSTDRGAREKLFF
.	.	TRBV6-5	TRBJ1-5	TGTGCCAGCAGGGAGGGGATGGATCAGCCCCAGCATTTT	CASREGMDQPQHF
.	.	TRBV4-1	TRBJ2-1	TGCGCCAGCAGCCAAGAGGATCGGGGGGCGACCTACAATGAGCAGTTCTTC	CASSQEDRGATYNEQFF
TRBD1	many	TRBV15	TRBJ1-5	TGTGCCACCAGCAGAGACGGACAGGGAAATCAGCCCCAGCATTTT	CATSRDGQGNQPQHF
TRBD1	.	TRBV5-6	TRBJ2-5	TGTGCCAGCAGCTTCTGGGACAGGGCTGGGAAGACCCAGTACTTC	CASSFWDRAGKTQYF
TRBD2	.	TRBV3-1/TRBV3-2	TRBJ2-1	TGTGCCAGCAGCGGTTACGGGACTAGTAACAATGAGCAGTTCTTC	CASSGYGTSNNEQFF
.	.	TRBV6-4	TRBJ1-1	TGTGCCAGCAGTAGCCGGGACATACATTGGGCTTTCTTT	CASSSRDIHWAFF
.	.	TRBV5-1	TRBJ1-1	TGCGCCAGCAGATCGACAGGGAACACTGAAGCTTTCTTT	CASRSTGNTEAFF
.	.	TRBV10-2	TRBJ1-1	TGCGCCAGCAGTGACTCAGGACACGGCACTGAAGCTTTCTTT	CASSDSGHGTEAFF